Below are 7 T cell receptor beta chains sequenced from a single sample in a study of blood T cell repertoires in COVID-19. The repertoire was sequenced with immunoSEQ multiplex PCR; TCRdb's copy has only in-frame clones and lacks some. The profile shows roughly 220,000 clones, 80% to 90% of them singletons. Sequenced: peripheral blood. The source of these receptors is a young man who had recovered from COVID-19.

In DNA, the CDR3 is TGTGCCAGCAGCACCGTCGGGACTGCCTGGGTCCGCTACGAGCAGTACTTC. The encoded protein is CASSTVGTAWVRYEQYF. This chain links TRBV7-9 with TRBJ2-7; TRBD2 might be the D (6 bases). Trimming took off 5 bases at V and 3 bases at J, with 23 bases between the two ends. The CDR3 sequence is 17 residues long. CDR1 SEHNR and CDR2 FQNEAQ come from the germline V gene (reference sequence).

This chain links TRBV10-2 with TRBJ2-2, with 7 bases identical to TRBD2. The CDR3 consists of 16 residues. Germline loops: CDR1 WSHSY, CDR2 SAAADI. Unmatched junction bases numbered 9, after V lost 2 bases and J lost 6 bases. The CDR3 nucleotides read TGCGCCAGCAGTGAGGAGGGGCGGGGAGGGCCCGGGGAGCTGTTTTTT. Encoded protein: CASSEEGRGGPGELFF.

This chain's CDR3 is CATSREGGRVGYTF. In nucleotides, the CDR3 is TGTGCCACCAGCAGAGAGGGAGGGAGGGTAGGCTACACCTTC. This chain uses TRBV15 with TRBJ1-2; D remains ambiguous. Trimming took off 0 bases at V and 8 bases at J, with 13 bases between the two ends. Germline lookup yields CDR1 LNHNV and CDR2 YYDKDF (reference sequence). The CDR3 has 14 residues.

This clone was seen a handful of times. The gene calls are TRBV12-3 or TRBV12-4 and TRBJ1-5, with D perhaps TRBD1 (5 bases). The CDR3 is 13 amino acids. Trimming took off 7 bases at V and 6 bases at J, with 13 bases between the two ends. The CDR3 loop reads CASNRGGGQPQHF. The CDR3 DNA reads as TGTGCCAGCAACCGGGGGGGTGGTCAGCCCCAGCATTTT.

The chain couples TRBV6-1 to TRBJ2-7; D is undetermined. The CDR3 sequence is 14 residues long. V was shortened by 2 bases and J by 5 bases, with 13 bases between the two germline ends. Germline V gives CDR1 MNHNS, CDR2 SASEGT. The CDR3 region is CASSEYPGSHEQYF. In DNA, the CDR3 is TGTGCCAGCAGTGAATACCCGGGTTCCCACGAGCAGTACTTC.

In DNA, the CDR3 is TGTGCCAGCAGGACGTCGGGACAGGACATCTACGAGCAGTACTTC. This encodes CASRTSGQDIYEQYF. This chain joins TRBV28 and TRBJ2-7; 8 bases are a match to TRBD1. J gave up 3 bases and V 6 bases, and 10 bases lay outside the gene matches. Germline V lookup: CDR1 MDHEN, CDR2 SYDVKM. The CDR3 spans 15 residues.

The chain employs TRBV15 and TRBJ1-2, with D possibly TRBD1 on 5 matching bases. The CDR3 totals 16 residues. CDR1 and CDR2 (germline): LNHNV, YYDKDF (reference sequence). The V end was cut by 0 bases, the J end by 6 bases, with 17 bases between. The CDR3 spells CATSRDGDGGGDGYTF. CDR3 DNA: TGTGCCACCAGCAGAGATGGGGACGGTGGAGGGGATGGCTACACCTTC.